The 2 T cell receptor beta chains below were found in one sample sequenced in a study of early T cells in non-severe SARS-CoV-2 infection. TCRdb re-derived calls from the 5' RACE reads in MiXCR, one entry per CDR3 protein. The data contain 85,000 to 100,000 distinct CDR3 sequences, about 10% of them seen just once; the ten biggest clones take up less than 5.5%. This specimen consisted of whole blood, obtained at baseline. The receptors originated from an adult who was a healthcare worker with PCR-confirmed SARS-CoV-2 infection or an uninfected control (not recorded which).

This clonotype has more than one count but fewer than ten. This chain links TRBV7-9 with TRBJ2-7; 11 bases map to TRBD2. The CDR3 spans 16 residues. The V gene's germline CDR1 is SEHNR and CDR2 FQNEAQ (reference sequence). Trimming removed 4 bases from V and 2 bases from J; junction bases left unmatched: 7. This chain's CDR3 is CASSSSGLAAAYEQYF. The CDR3 nucleotides read TGTGCCAGCAGCTCGTCGGGACTAGCGGCCGCCTACGAGCAGTACTTC.

This clonotype was found many times. The rearrangement links TRBV15 to TRBJ2-4; D gene ambiguous. The germline CDR1 and CDR2 sequences are LNHNV and YYDKDF (reference sequence). The length of the CDR3 is 13 residues. Trimming left V 0 bases short and J 7 bases short, with 7 bases between. This CDR3 is CATSRDNGNIQYF. The CDR3 DNA reads as TGTGCCACCAGCAGAGATAATGGGAACATTCAGTACTTC.